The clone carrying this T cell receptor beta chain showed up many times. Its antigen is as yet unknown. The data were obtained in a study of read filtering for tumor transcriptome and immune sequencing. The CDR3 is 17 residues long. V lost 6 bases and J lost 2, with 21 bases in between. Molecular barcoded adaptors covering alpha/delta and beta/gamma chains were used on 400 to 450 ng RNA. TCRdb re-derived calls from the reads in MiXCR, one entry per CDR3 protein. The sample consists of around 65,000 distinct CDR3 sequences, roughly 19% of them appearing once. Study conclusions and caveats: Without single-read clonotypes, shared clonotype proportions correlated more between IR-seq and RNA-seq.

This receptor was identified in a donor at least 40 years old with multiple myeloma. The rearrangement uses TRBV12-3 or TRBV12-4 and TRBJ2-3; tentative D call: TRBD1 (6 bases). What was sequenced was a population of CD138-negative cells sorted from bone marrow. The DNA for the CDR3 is TGTGCCAGCAGAAAAAGCCGACAGGTGATTTTCACAGATACGCAGTATTTT. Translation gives CASRKSRQVIFTDTQYF.